This T cell receptor (beta chain) was identified in a study of shared clonotypes between healthy human individuals. For the study at large: Researchers assigned three CD4 naive, three CD4 memory, two CD8 naive and one CD8 memory plate to each donor.

Study-level points and caveats: Measured sharing among donors was expected to vary with sequencing depth. Only blood samples were collected, and tissue repertoires likely differ. Larger estimated richness was generally seen in naive subsets than in memory subsets.

The CDR3 loop spans 14 amino acids. Germline V gene data show CDR1 as LGHNT and CDR2 as FRNRAP. Between the trimmed V and J ends, which lost 6 bases and 0 bases, there was a span of 11 bases. The repertoire was sequenced with immunoSEQ multiplex PCR; TCRdb's copy has only in-frame clones and lacks some. The sample holds about 1,500,000 clones, 95% to 97% seen once. The sample holds one count of this clone. Its antigen is not known. The source is a man between 25 and 39 years old in good health. This rearrangement joins TRBV12-5 to TRBJ1-2; D gene uncertain. The sample was naive CD4+ T cells sorted from blood. The subset: CD45RA+ positively selected. DNA of the CDR3: TGTGCTAGTGGCGCTTCTGGGACTAACTATGGCTACACCTTC. Translation: CASGASGTNYGYTF.